The sequence of this T cell receptor beta chain was determined in a study of T cells in localized non-small cell lung cancer (dated by TCRdb to between 2020 and 2021). Notes on the research overall: The study analyzed T cell repertoires of around 250 early-stage NSCLC patients, comparing tumors and uninvolved tumor-adjacent lungs. NSCLC patients had a mean age of approximately 66 years, and 129 were male and about 98 female. The cohort was made up of hundreds of treatment-naive NSCLC patients whose localized lung tumors had been resected.

The immunoSEQ Assay was used to sequence TCR beta CDR3 regions from DNA. The original methods were these. T cell density was computed as TCR beta template counts normalized to usable DNA estimated by amplifying housekeeping genes. The preseqR package was used to estimate richness by extrapolating to 400,000 templates for PBMC samples and to 120,000 templates for tissue samples. Clonality was defined by subtracting Pielou's evenness from one. To identify tissue-enriched TCRs, differential abundance testing was run on productive amino-acid clonotypes with a minimum total count of 5 and an alpha of 0.1. The Jaccard Index and the Morisita Overlap Index were used to quantify repertoire overlap between compartments. GLIPH clustered TCR beta CDR3s with public tetramer-defined viral CDR3s; viral motifs required at least three viral sequences plus V-gene enrichment. TCRdb stores this immuneACCESS table with in-frame sequences only. Part of the clones is absent; in the studies checked, under half of the shortfall reflects unresolved V genes, and no reason is known for the rest. V, J and clone size derive from that table, while D and trimming were established from the DNA sequence. The table for this sample lists approximately 46,000 clones; around 81% of them were counted only once. Of the sample, roughly 15% falls within the top ten clones.

CDR1 and CDR2 are drawn from the germline V gene: SGHRS, YFSETQ. The CDR3 starts with the cysteine, ends with the phenylalanine, and has 14 residues. Only the CDR3 DNA is retained, 42 bases long and in frame from the first base. Trimming accounts for 0 bases at V and 4 bases at J, while the number of junction bases matched to no gene is 0. This clone was seen a handful of times. The clone's antigen remains unknown. No much larger clonotype is one base removed from it; base qualities were not supplied. At diagnosis, tumor, uninvolved tumor-adjacent lung and peripheral blood were collected and then preserved as a mix of FFPE and fresh-frozen material. For TCR repertoire profiling, blood samples were analyzed in the form of peripheral blood mononuclear cells. What the research found in general, with its limitations: Because multi-region tumor sequencing was not performed, intratumor heterogeneity could not be ruled out. Longer overall survival was associated with higher blood T cell density, whereas shorter survival was associated with higher adjacent-lung clonality. Uninvolved tumor-adjacent lung showed the highest T cell clonality, higher than tumor, which suggests more focused antigenic responses in the uninvolved tumor-adjacent lung. Because of the exploratory design, TCR variables were selected using unadjusted p-values without false-discovery rate correction. Of the top 100 tumor clones, a median of roughly 57 were detected in paired uninvolved adjacent lung; about 26 were also among that lung's top 100.

The chain was built from TRBV5-1 and TRBJ1-1; TRBD1 agrees with 10 junctional bases. The clonotype originates from a man aged 35 to 70 with stage III lung adenocarcinoma. Sequences were derived from peripheral blood mononuclear cells, sampled before any cancer treatment. The nucleotide sequence reads as follows: TGCGCCAGCAGCTTGGGACAGGGGGCCACTGAAGCTTTCTTT. It encodes CASSLGQGATEAFF.